This TCR beta chain appears in the sequencing data of a study of neurological immune-mediated disorders. Study results and caveats: The level of TCR clonal expansion was highest in patients with HTLV-1-associated myelopathy and lowest in multiple sclerosis, where it fell below the level seen in healthy controls.

This clonotype was picked up many times. As yet, its antigen is unknown. Time point of the sample: longitudinal time-point 2. Unsorted libraries were generated from 2 million PBMCs. These cells had been stored in RNAlater at -80 C. Trimming left V 6 bases short and J 0 bases short, with 6 bases between. Germline values: CDR1 SNHLY, CDR2 FYNNEI. The CDR3 covers 12 residues. The cDNA was generated by 5'RACE with 10-nucleotide random UMIs. TCRdb re-called the 5' RACE reads through MiXCR, storing one row per CDR3 protein. The sample records around 49,000 distinct CDR3 sequences, 10% to 15% being singletons.

This sequence joins TRBV2 and TRBJ2-7, with D possibly matching TRBD1 (6 bases). The sample consisted of PBMCs. The sequence derives from a male donor with HTLV-1-associated myelopathy (HAM/TSP). The chain's CDR3 is CASRDSSYEQYF. Here the CDR3 DNA reads TGTGCCAGCAGGGACAGCTCCTACGAGCAGTACTTC.